This paragraph reports one TCR beta chain. This clonotype was seen a few times. This clone's antigen is unknown. No quality values exist for individual bases; no much larger clone is one base distant. V is clipped by 5 bases and J by 8 bases, and the sequence between their germline boundaries is 18 bases long. The CDR3 holds 15 amino acids from the cysteine to the phenylalanine. Of all the DNA, just the CDR3 is kept, 45 bases in frame from base 1. This specimen belongs to a study of blood T cells in healthy people across ages (dated by TCRdb to the mid-2010s). Regarding the complete study: Template switching captured roughly one uniquely barcoded TCR beta cDNA molecule per two T cells in model experiments. To avoid experimental bias, donors of different ages were spread randomly across the sequencing lanes. Four age groups were formed from the donors: young (average approximately 15 years), middle-aged (just under 40), aged (about 62) and long-lived (less than 85). Using deep sequencing normalized with unique cDNA molecular identifiers, the study measured how TCR beta repertoire diversity changes with age. The study analyzed two additional independent replicas of 1 million unique cDNA reads from the same blood draw for two donors, one aged 18 to 29 and one aged 80 or older. Results the study describes overall, beyond this receptor: Because the CMV infection status of the donors was unknown, age-related changes in expanded clonotypes may potentially have been confounded. The percentage of naive T cells measured by flow cytometry correlated strongly with observed TCR beta diversity. As age increased, observed TCR beta diversity per million T cells dropped in a roughly linear way, and a significant reduction was already evident by age roughly 40. Estimates of total diversity from one million sequenced T cells were regarded as lower bounds and underestimates. Compared with the aged group, the long-lived group had more naive CD4+ T cells, fewer expanded clones and increased TCR diversity, suggesting age selection. Bulk unsorted PBMC profiling prevented conclusive comparison of naive and antigen-experienced compartments.

Preparation of the library involved 5' RACE. A second PCR of 7 to 11 cycles was performed with a sample-barcoded 5' primer and a J-beta primer mix. A template-switch 5' adaptor carrying 12 random nucleotides introduced a unique molecular identifier onto each TCR beta cDNA molecule. Each sample yielded at least 2.5 million CDR3-containing paired-end reads. All of the RNA was converted into first-strand cDNA using the Mint cDNA synthesis kit, with a TRBC-specific oligonucleotide serving as the primer. After uracil-DNA glycosylase treatment, a first 18-cycle PCR used universal primers M1SS and BC2_uni_R on all cDNA. For the original study's pipeline: Normalization of each sample was performed by random selection of 1 million high-quality reads, each carrying a distinct molecular identifier. Instead of being binned into consensus sequences, reads that shared molecular identifiers were thrown out. CDR3 identification, clonotype clustering and error correction used MiTCR with a Q25 quality threshold and the strictest error-elimination algorithm. A nonparametric unseen species model using Euler transformation provided a lower-bound estimate of total TCR beta diversity. The public reads were quality trimmed at Q25 with fastp and then assembled into clones with MiXCR by TCRdb, keeping productive beta chains. Every entry covers one CDR3 protein and lists the most common genes and DNA from its rows. What appears here as the V and J calls and clone size reflects TCRdb's work, not the paper's. For this sample the table gives 1.8 million or so distinct CDR3 sequences, of which 35% to 50% were detected only once. More than 20% of the sample is held by the ten biggest clonotypes.

Donors were 35 to 40 systemically healthy Caucasian individuals from Russia aged roughly 6 to 100 years. Each donor gave ten milliliters of peripheral blood, drawn into EDTA-treated Vacutainer tubes. Ficoll-Paque density-gradient centrifugation was used to isolate PBMCs, with at least 7 million obtained per sample. Trizol reagent was used to extract total RNA from the PBMCs, yielding at least 5 micrograms per sample. For every donor, an aliquot of PBMCs went through flow cytometry to measure the percentages of naive CD45RAhigh/CD27high T cells. Sequencing input: blood. The chain was built from TRBV12-3 or TRBV12-4 and TRBJ1-4, with a tentative D gene TRBD1 over 5 matching bases. This sequence originates from a human donor in good health. The DNA sequence is TGTGCCAGCAGTCCCCCCGGGACGATGGGGGAAAAACTGTTTTTT. This yields the protein CASSPPGTMGEKLFF.